This T cell receptor (beta chain) was sequenced for a study of tumor-infiltrating lymphocytes in primary liver carcinoma. Study-wide results and limits: Detection in all five tumor regions applied to only about 7-25% of top clones.

TCR beta cDNA was made from roughly 500 ng total RNA with a constant-region primer. Three nested multiplex PCR rounds, a slightly modified ARM-PCR, produced the libraries for TCR beta. One entry per CDR3 protein, called by TCRdb with MiXCR from the multiplex PCR reads. The sample lists roughly 200,000 distinct CDR3 sequences; around four fifths were seen once. Co-extracted RNA and DNA came from 20-30 mg of unsorted bulk tissue. Through surgical resection, the patients' primary liver carcinoma was treated. Concerning this clonotype itself: What it binds is not known.

The sequencing input was tumor tissue from primary liver carcinoma. The receptor comes from a man between 35 and 55 years old with primary liver carcinoma and hepatitis B virus infection.

This CDR3 reads CASSLKGQGSDEQYF. The CDR3 DNA sequence: TGTGCCAGCAGTTTAAAAGGGCAGGGGAGTGACGAGCAGTACTTC. V gene TRBV28 combines with J gene TRBJ2-7; D may be TRBD1 (6 bases). Trimming pared 2 bases from V and 5 bases from J, leaving 16 bases between. The CDR3 length is 15 residues. Germline assignment: CDR1 MDHEN and CDR2 SYDVKM.